This TCR beta chain comes out of a study of blood T cells in healthy people across ages. The wider study: About one barcoded beta molecule was captured per two T cells (by template switching). Findings and caveats of the study: Unsorted PBMC input precluded a conclusive naive versus antigen-experienced comparison.

Each of the donors had 9 to 10 milliliters of peripheral blood drawn into EDTA-treated Vacutainer tubes. The sample holds many counts of this clonotype. Antigen: not known. The CDR3 runs to 16 residues. V dropped 4 bases and J dropped 4; count of bases not matched to a gene: 15. Per the germline V gene, CDR1 is DFQATT and CDR2 is SNEGSKA (reference sequence). Primed by a sample-barcoded 5' primer and a J-beta primer mix, a second PCR proceeded for about 6 to 12 cycles. Each cDNA molecule received a tag from a template-switch adaptor that had 12 random nucleotides. TCRdb fed the 5' RACE reads into MiXCR, producing one record per CDR3 protein. The sample contains 550,000 to 650,000 distinct CDR3 sequences, 25% to 30% of which appear only once.

The V and J genes are TRBV20-1 and TRBJ1-2; 7 bases map to TRBD1. Sequenced input: blood. This TCR came from a woman aged 80 or over in good health. The CDR3 reads CSATPPRLDRFYGYTF. CDR3 sequence (DNA): TGCAGTGCTACCCCCCCTCGTTTGGACAGGTTCTATGGCTACACCTTC.